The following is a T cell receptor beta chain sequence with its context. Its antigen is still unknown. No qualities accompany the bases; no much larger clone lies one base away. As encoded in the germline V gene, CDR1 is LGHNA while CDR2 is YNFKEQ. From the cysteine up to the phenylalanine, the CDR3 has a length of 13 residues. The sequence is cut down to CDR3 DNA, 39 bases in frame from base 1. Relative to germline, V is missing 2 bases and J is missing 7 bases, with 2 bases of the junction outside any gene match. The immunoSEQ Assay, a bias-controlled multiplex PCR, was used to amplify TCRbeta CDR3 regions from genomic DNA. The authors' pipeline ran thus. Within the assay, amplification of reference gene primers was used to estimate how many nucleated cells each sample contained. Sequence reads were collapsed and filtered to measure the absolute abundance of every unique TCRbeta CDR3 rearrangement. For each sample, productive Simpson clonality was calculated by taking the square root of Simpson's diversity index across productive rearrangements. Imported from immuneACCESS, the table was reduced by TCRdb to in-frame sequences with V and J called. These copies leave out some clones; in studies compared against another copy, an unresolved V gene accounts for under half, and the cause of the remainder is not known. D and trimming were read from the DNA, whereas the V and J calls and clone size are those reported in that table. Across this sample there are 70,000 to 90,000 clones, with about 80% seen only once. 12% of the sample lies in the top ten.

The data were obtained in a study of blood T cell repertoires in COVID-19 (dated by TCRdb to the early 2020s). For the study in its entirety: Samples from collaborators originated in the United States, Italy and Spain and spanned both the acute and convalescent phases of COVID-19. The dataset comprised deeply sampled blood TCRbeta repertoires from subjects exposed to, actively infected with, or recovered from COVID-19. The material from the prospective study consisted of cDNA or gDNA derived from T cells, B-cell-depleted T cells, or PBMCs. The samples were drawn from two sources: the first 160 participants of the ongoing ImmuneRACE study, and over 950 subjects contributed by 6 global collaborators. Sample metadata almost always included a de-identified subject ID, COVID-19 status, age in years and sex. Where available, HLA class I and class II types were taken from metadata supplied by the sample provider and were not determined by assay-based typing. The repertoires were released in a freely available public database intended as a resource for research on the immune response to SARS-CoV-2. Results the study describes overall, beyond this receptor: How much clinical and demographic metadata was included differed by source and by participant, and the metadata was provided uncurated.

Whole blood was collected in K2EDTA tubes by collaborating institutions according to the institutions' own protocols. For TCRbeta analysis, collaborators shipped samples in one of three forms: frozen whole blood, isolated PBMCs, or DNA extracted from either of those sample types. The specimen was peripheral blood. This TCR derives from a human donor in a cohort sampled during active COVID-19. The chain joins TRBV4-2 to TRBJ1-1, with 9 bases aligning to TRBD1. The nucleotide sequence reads TGTGCCAGCAGCCAACCGGGACAGGGTGAAGCTTTCTTT. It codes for CASSQPGQGEAFF.